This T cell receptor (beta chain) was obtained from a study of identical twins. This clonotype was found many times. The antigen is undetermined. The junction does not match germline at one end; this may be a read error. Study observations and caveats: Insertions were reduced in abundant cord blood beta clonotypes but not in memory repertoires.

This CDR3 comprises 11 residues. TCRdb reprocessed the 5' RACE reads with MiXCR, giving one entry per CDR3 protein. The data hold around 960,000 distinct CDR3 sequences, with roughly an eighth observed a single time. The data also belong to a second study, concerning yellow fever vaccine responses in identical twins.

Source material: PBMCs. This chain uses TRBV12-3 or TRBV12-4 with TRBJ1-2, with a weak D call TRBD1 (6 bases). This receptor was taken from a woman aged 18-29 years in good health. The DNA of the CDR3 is TGTGCCAGCACCCTGGGACAAGGCGTGGCCTTC. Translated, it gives CASTLGQGVAF.